The clone carrying this TCR beta chain was counted only a few times. Its antigen remains unknown. The data were taken from a study of regulatory T cells in long-lasting Graves disease. Assembly of TCR beta libraries relied on iRepertoire HTBI primers together with Arm-PCR of CDR3 regions. TCRdb called the multiplex PCR reads again in MiXCR, with one record for every CDR3 protein. The table includes some 400,000 distinct CDR3 sequences, more than 13% detected once. In germline, CDR1 is KGHDR, CDR2 SFDVKD. The V end lost 3 bases, the J end lost 2 bases, and 11 bases lay between the germline ends. The length of the CDR3 is 15 residues. Time point described: newly diagnosed GD, antithyroid drugs for less than 3 months. After RNA was extracted from PBMCs, the TCR library was made from it. The peripheral blood volume drawn was 8 to 9.5 milliliters, and it was collected into EDTA tubes. Study-level results: Samples came from peripheral blood alone, without thyroid tissue.

The same data also went into a second study, on T cells in Graves' hyperthyroidism and ophthalmopathy. Per that study: Most expanded thyroid clonotypes above 0.001 recurred in blood.

The chain combines TRBV24-1 with TRBJ2-3; either TRBD1 or TRBD2 may fit D (5 bases each). The sequence was obtained from a woman under 40 with Graves disease. The sequencing used peripheral blood mononuclear cells (PBMCs), collected at new diagnosis, from a patient treated with antithyroid drugs. CDR3 sequence: CATSDPGTATDTQYF. CDR3 DNA: TGTGCCACCAGTGATCCCGGGACCGCCACAGATACGCAGTATTTT.